In this sample, the clone carrying this T cell receptor beta chain turned up a few times. Its antigen is as yet unknown. Germline V gene sequence: CDR1 SQVTM, CDR2 ANQGSEA. V lost 7 bases to trimming and J lost 0 bases; unmatched junction nucleotides: 6. There are 14 residues in the CDR3. This entry comes from a study of blood T cells in healthy people across ages. Regarding the study as a whole: The study found TCR beta diversity correlated strongly with naive T cell percentage. Whereas aged donors had fewer naive CD4+ cells, long-lived donors had more of them and higher diversity. Estimates based on one million T cells were treated as lower bounds. Roughly linearly, TCR beta diversity per million T cells fell as age increased.

Alongside a J-beta primer mix, a sample-barcoded 5' primer served in a second PCR lasting about 6 to 12 cycles. Each CDR3 protein is one row after TCRdb ran MiXCR on the 5' RACE reads. The sample records approximately 1,000,000 distinct CDR3 sequences, more than 40% being singletons. The chain carries TRBV29-1 and TRBJ2-1; 7 positions match TRBD1. This clonotype was sampled from a woman aged 60-75 years in good health. Input material: blood. The DNA of the CDR3 is TGCAGCGGCGAACAGGGGAGCTCCTACAATGAGCAGTTCTTC. It codes for CSGEQGSSYNEQFF.